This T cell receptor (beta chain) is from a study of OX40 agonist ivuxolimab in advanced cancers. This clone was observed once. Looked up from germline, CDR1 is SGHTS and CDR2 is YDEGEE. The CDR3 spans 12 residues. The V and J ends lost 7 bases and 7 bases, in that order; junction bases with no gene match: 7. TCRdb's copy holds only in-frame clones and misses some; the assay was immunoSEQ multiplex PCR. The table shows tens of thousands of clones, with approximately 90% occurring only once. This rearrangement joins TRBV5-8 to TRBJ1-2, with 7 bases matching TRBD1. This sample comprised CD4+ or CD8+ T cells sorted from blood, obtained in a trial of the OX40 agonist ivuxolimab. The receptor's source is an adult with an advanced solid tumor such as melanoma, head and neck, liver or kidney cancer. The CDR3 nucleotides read TGTGCCAGCGCCTCCGGGACAGTTGGCTACACCTTC. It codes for CASASGTVGYTF.